The subject of this entry is one T cell receptor (beta chain). Its antigen is unidentified. A quantity of roughly 0.5 to 1 ug RNA underwent reverse transcription using random hexamers. Multiplex PCR with immunoSEQ amplified the TCR beta CDR3 across 54 Vbeta and 13 Jbeta. TCRdb reanalysed the immunoSEQ multiplex PCR reads using MiXCR and keeps one entry per CDR3 protein. Counted here are approximately 120,000 distinct CDR3 sequences, around 94% occurring once; the ten biggest clones make up approximately 0.2%. The data stem from a study of CD8 T cells in Susac syndrome. About the research overall: Sequenced Susac syndrome patients included roughly six with active disease and fewer than ten who were in remission.

Trimming cost V 0 bases and J 0 bases, with 14 bases left between them. The CDR3 covers 16 residues. CDR1 is DFQATT, CDR2 SNEGSKA, per germline (reference sequence). Findings of the study overall: Roughly 5 Susac-specific public clones appeared in CD8+ TEMRA repertoires, and fewer than 20 in total CD8+ repertoires.

This receptor was identified in a human donor with Susac syndrome. The material sequenced was CD8+ T cells from PBMCs. This rearrangement joins TRBV20-1 to TRBJ2-5; D not certain. CDR3 sequence reads: CSARDFGVEDQETQYF. CDR3 coding DNA: TGCAGTGCTAGAGATTTTGGAGTAGAGGACCAAGAGACCCAGTACTTC.